This is a list of T cell receptor beta chains from one sample in a study of T cells in localized non-small cell lung cancer. Using immunoSEQ multiplex PCR, the repertoire was profiled, and TCRdb retains in-frame clones only, with some absent. The sample lists thousands of clones; 25% to 30% were seen once. The input for sequencing was lung tumor tissue, taken before any cancer treatment. These TCRs come from a male donor aged 60 or older with stage I lung adenocarcinoma. CDR3s include the opening cysteine and the closing phenylalanine or tryptophan. A D gene is named only where the DNA matches it firmly. Size tells how often a clone was seen (once, few, many) or the class of an expanded clone, and some rows leave it out.

>few|TRBJ1-6|NA|TRBV5-1
TGCGCCAGCAGCTTGGCGGGGGGAAGGAATTCACCCCTCCACTTT
CASSLAGGRNSPLHF
>NA|TRBJ2-7|TRBD1|TRBV28
TGTGCCACCATCCCGGGACAGGGCACTTACGAGCAGTACTTC
CATIPGQGTYEQYF
>NA|TRBJ2-6|NA|TRBV19
TGTGCCAGTAGTCTCTCTTTCGAACTTCTCTCTGGGGCCAACGTCCTGACTTTC
CASSLSFELLSGANVLTF
>once|TRBJ2-3|TRBD1|TRBV5-1
TGCGCCAGCAGCTGGCCACGGGACAGAAACACAGATACGCAGTATTTT
CASSWPRDRNTDTQYF
>once|TRBJ1-2|NA|TRBV19
TGTGCCAGTAGTAGTATGGGTTACTATGGCTACACCTTC
CASSSMGYYGYTF
>medium-sized|TRBJ2-7|NA|TRBV11-3
TGTGCCAGCAGCTTTAGGCAGGCGGGTAGCGAGCAGTACTTC
CASSFRQAGSEQYF
>NA|TRBJ2-5|NA|TRBV18
TGTGCCAGCTCACCGTCGGCCGGGGCGAGGGAGACCCAGTACTTC
CASSPSAGARETQYF
>medium-sized|TRBJ1-4|NA|TRBV10-3
TGTGCCATCAGTGAGGAAGCAACTAATGAAAAACTGTTTTTT
CAISEEATNEKLFF
>few|TRBJ1-2|NA|TRBV6-8
TGTGCCAGCAGTCGGGACCCCCTCCGTAACTATGGCTACACCTTC
CASSRDPLRNYGYTF
>NA|TRBJ1-1|TRBD1|TRBV5-1
TGCGCCAGCAGCGTGCCGGGACAGGGGGCCGCTGAAGCTTTCTTT
CASSVPGQGAAEAFF
>NA|TRBJ2-1|TRBD2|TRBV6-8
TGTGCCATCACTTCGACTAGCGGGGGGAGCTCCTACAATGAGCAGTTCTTC
CAITSTSGGSSYNEQFF
>NA|TRBJ2-5|NA|TRBV5-1
TGCGCCAGCAGCTCCTGGACCGCGGAAGAGACCCAGTACTTC
CASSSWTAEETQYF
>NA|TRBJ1-1|NA|TRBV18
TGTGCCAGCTCACGGGGACAAGAGAACACTGAAGCTTTCTTT
CASSRGQENTEAFF
>few|TRBJ1-1|NA|TRBV6-4
TGTGCCATCCGGGGGAACACTGAAGCTTTCTTT
CAIRGNTEAFF
>NA|TRBJ2-2|NA|TRBV19
TGTGCCAGTAGTATAGGGCAAGACACCGGGGAGCTGTTTTTT
CASSIGQDTGELFF
>NA|TRBJ2-2|NA|TRBV18
TGTGCCAGCTCACCACGGGACGATCCCACCGGGGAGCTGTTTTTT
CASSPRDDPTGELFF
>NA|TRBJ2-3|NA|TRBV6-8
TGTGCCAGCAGTTACTCCAAAGGGACAGATACGCAGTATTTT
CASSYSKGTDTQYF
>medium-sized|TRBJ1-5|TRBD1|TRBV6-8
TGTGCCAGCAGTTACCGGGGGGACAGTCAGCCCCAGCATTTT
CASSYRGDSQPQHF
>few|TRBJ2-3|TRBD2|TRBV19
TGTGCCAGTTCCCAGCGGGGTGTAAATACGCAGTATTTT
CASSQRGVNTQYF
>few|TRBJ2-3|NA|TRBV7-5
TGTGCCAGCAGCTTACTAGCGGGGGGTAACACAGATACGCAGTATTTT
CASSLLAGGNTDTQYF
>medium-sized|TRBJ1-1|NA|TRBV14
TGTGCCAGCAGCTACGGACTGAACACTGAAGCTTTCTTT
CASSYGLNTEAFF
>NA|TRBJ2-1|TRBD2|TRBV2
TGTGCCAGCAGCCGGGAGGGGGGCGAGAATGAGCAGTTCTTC
CASSREGGENEQFF
>large|TRBJ1-1|NA|TRBV19
TGTGCCAGTAGTAAGGACAAAGAGGTTCCTGAAGCTTTCTTT
CASSKDKEVPEAFF
>NA|TRBJ2-5|NA|TRBV18
TGTGCCAGCTCACCAATGATATCTTCCGAGACCCAGTACTTC
CASSPMISSETQYF
>medium-sized|TRBJ1-4|NA|TRBV9
TGTGCCAGCAGTCGGCTCCAAAATGAAAAACTGTTTTTT
CASSRLQNEKLFF
>NA|TRBJ2-5|TRBD1|TRBV11-3
TGTGCCAGCAGCCGACAGGGGGCGGGAGAGACCCAGTACTTC
CASSRQGAGETQYF
>NA|TRBJ2-1|TRBD2|TRBV30
TGTGCCTGGAGTGTAGCGGGGAGAGGGAACAATGAGCAGTTCTTC
CAWSVAGRGNNEQFF
>few|TRBJ2-1|NA|TRBV6-1
TGTGCCAGCAGTGAAGCACGTTCAGTCTCCTACAATGAGCAGTTCTTC
CASSEARSVSYNEQFF
>NA|TRBJ1-2|NA|TRBV9
TGTGCCAGCAGGGAAGAATCATATGGCTACACCTTC
CASREESYGYTF
>few|TRBJ2-2|NA|TRBV6-8
TGTGCCAGCAGTTGGAGGCAGGATAACACCGGGGAGCTGTTTTTT
CASSWRQDNTGELFF
>NA|TRBJ2-7|TRBD1|TRBV25-1
TGTGCCAGCAGTGAGGGTTTTGCGGACAGGGGTTACGAGCAGTACTTC
CASSEGFADRGYEQYF
>few|TRBJ1-5|NA|TRBV18
TGTGCCAGCTCACCGGCCCTGGAGGGTCAGCCCCAGCATTTT
CASSPALEGQPQHF
>NA|TRBJ1-5|NA|TRBV18
TGTGCCAGCTCCCGCCCTCAGGGGCCCCAGCATTTT
CASSRPQGPQHF
>NA|TRBJ1-2|TRBD1|TRBV9
TGTGCCAGCAGCGTAGGAGGGACAGGTTATGGCTACACCTTC
CASSVGGTGYGYTF
>few|TRBJ2-2|TRBD2|TRBV30
TGTGCCTACCTAGCGGGGAGAAATATCGGGGAGCTGTTTTTT
CAYLAGRNIGELFF
>few|TRBJ1-2|NA|TRBV2
TGTGCCAGCAGTCCCGTTTCAAGTAACTATGGCTACACCTTC
CASSPVSSNYGYTF
>medium-sized|TRBJ1-1|TRBD1|TRBV5-1
TGCGCCAGCAGCCTTGGGGGGACAGTAAGGACTGAAGCTTTCTTT
CASSLGGTVRTEAFF
>NA|TRBJ1-2|TRBD1|TRBV6-7
TGTGCCAGCAGGACAGGGGCTACTGGGAATGGCTACACCTTC
CASRTGATGNGYTF
>few|TRBJ2-1|NA|TRBV6-7
TGTGCCAGCTGGGGGAGACGGTTGGAGGGGAATGAGCAGTTCTTC
CASWGRRLEGNEQFF
>medium-sized|TRBJ2-2|NA|TRBV11-3
TGTGCCAGCAGCTTCCCTTGGCCCCACACCGGGGAGCTGTTTTTT
CASSFPWPHTGELFF
>few|TRBJ1-5|TRBD1|TRBV11-3
TGTGCCAGCAGCCAGGGGGAGGGTTCGTTGGGCCAGCCCCAGCATTTT
CASSQGEGSLGQPQHF